The 6 T cell receptor beta chains reported below all come from one sample, sequenced in a study of T-cell reconstitution after alpha-beta-depleted transplantation in children. As it was prepared, the TCRbeta library received unique molecular identifiers. A single record per CDR3 protein comes from TCRdb applying MiXCR to the PCR reads. The sample has 200,000 to 250,000 distinct CDR3 sequences, 8.4% seen once. Sequencing used PBMCs, mostly from graft donor cells, obtained 360 days after TCRalphabeta/CD19-depleted stem cell transplant. These receptors were taken from a male patient between 2 and 10 years old who had a stem cell transplant for acute myeloid leukemia, so the T cells may come from the graft donor.

This clonotype occurred many times. This rearrangement joins TRBV29-1 to TRBJ2-1; no clear D gene. This CDR3 has 14 amino acids. Trimming left V 5 bases short and J 1 base short, with 12 bases between. Germline V lookup: CDR1 SQVTM, CDR2 ANQGSEA. DNA for the CDR3: TGCAGCGTTAATCGTCTGGGTTCCTACAATGAGCAGTTCTTC. Amino acid sequence: CSVNRLGSYNEQFF.

This clonotype has only a few counts. The chain recombines TRBV6-1 with TRBJ2-5; D ambiguous. There are 14 residues in the CDR3. Between the trimmed V and J ends, which lost 6 bases and 1 base, there was a span of 12 bases. The V gene's germline CDR1 is MNHNS and CDR2 SASEGT. The CDR3 bases are TGTGCCAGCAGCTTCCGACCTATCCAAGAGACCCAGTACTTC. Amino acids: CASSFRPIQETQYF.

This clonotype was recorded at least ten times. The chain links TRBV5-1 to TRBJ2-5; TRBD1 matches at 8 bases. The CDR3 has 15 residues. Looked up from germline, CDR1 is SGHRS and CDR2 is YFSETQ. With 4 bases clipped from V and 4 bases from J, the junction kept 9 bases outside the gene matches. CDR3 loop: CASSRQGTGGETQYF. In nucleotides, the CDR3 is TGCGCCAGCAGCCGACAAGGGACAGGTGGAGAGACCCAGTACTTC. Combining the CDR3 with reference TRBV5-1 and TRBJ2-5 gives the whole variable domain KAGVTQTPRYLIKTRGQQVTLSCSPISGHRSVSWYQQTPGQGLQFLFEYFSETQRNKGNFPGRFSGRQFSNSRSEMNVSTLELGDSALYLCASSRQGTGGETQYFGPGTRLLVL.

This clonotype was detected many times. J is TRBJ2-7 and V is TRBV11-2; D perhaps matches TRBD1 (6 bases). This CDR3 region has 20 residues. V was clipped by 0 bases and J by 0 bases, with 24 bases between them. Germline CDR1 reads SGHAT; CDR2 reads FQNNGV. The CDR3 spells CASSLEWQALGQFSSYEQYV. In DNA form, the CDR3 reads TGTGCCAGCAGCTTAGAGTGGCAAGCCTTGGGACAATTTAGCTCCTACGAGCAGTACGTC.

The rearrangement links TRBV2 to TRBJ2-7; no clear D. V gave up 1 base and J gave up 2 bases, with 6 bases separating them. CDR1 is SNHLY, CDR2 FYNNEI, per germline. This CDR3 has 13 residues. The CDR3 nucleotides are TGTGCCAGCAGTGAAGGTCCAACCTACGAGCAGTACGTC. Its protein product is CASSEGPTYEQYV.

At least ten counts were recorded for this clonotype. The chain is built from TRBV10-1 and TRBJ2-3, with 7 positions matching TRBD2. The trim removed 6 bases at V and 6 bases at J, leaving 6 bases unmatched. The V gene's germline CDR1 is WNHNN and CDR2 SYGVQD (reference sequence). The CDR3 covers 13 residues. The CDR3 region is CASRATGGDTQYF. The CDR3 DNA is TGCGCCAGCAGGGCTACCGGGGGGGATACGCAGTATTTT.